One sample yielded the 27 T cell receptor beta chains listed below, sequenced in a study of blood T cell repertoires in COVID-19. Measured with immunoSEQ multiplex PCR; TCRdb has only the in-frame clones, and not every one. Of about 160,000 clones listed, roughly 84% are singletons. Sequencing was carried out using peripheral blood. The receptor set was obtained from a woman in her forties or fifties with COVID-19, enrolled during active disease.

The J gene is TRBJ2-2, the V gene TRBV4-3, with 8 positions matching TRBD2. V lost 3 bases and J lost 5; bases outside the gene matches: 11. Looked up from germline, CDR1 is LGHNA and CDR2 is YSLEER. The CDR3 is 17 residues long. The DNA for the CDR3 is TGCGCCAGCAGCCAGTACCATCCGGGACTAGGAACCGGGGAGCTGTTTTTT. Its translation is CASSQYHPGLGTGELFF.

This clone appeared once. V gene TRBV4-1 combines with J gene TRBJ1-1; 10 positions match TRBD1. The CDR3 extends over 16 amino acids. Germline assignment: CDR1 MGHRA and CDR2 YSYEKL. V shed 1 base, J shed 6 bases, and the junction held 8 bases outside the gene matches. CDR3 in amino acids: CASSQVAGQGFAEAFF. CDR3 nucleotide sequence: TGCGCCAGCAGCCAAGTGGCGGGACAGGGGTTCGCTGAAGCTTTCTTT.

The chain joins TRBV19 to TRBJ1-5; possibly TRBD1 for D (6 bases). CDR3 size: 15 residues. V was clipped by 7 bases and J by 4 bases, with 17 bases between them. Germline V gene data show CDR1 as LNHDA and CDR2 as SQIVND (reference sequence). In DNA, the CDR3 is TGTGCCAGTACCCCCAGGGGCGGCCCGAATCAGCCCCAGCATTTT. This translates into CASTPRGGPNQPQHF.

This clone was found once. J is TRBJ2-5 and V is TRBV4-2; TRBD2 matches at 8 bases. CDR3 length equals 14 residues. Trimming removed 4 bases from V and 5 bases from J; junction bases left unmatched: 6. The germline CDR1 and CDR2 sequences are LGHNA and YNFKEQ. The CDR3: CASSLSGGLETQYF. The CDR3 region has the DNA TGTGCCAGCAGCCTATCGGGGGGGCTCGAGACCCAGTACTTC.

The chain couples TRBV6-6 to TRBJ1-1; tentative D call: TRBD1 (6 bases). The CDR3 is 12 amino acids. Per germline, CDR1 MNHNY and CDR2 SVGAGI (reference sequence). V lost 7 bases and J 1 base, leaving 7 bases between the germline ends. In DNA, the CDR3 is TGTGCCAGCACCAGGGGGAACACTGAAGCTTTCTTT. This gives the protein CASTRGNTEAFF.

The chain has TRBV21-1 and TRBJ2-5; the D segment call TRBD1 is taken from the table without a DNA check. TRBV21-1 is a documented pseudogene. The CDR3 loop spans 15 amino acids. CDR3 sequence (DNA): TGTGCCAGCAGCACCAGGGGGCGCCTAGGAGAGACCCAGTACTTC. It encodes CASSTRGRLGETQYF.

The CDR3 DNA is TGTGCCAGCAGCCGATTTGAGTTCTACGAGCAGTACTTC. Translation: CASSRFEFYEQYF. The chain employs TRBV4-2 and TRBJ2-7, with D unclear. Germline V lookup: CDR1 LGHNA, CDR2 YNFKEQ. The CDR3 spans 13 residues. Trimming left V 4 bases short and J 3 bases short, with 10 bases between.

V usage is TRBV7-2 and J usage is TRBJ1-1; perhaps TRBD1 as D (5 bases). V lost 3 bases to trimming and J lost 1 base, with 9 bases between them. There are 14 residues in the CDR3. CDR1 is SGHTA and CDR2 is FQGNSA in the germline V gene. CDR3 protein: CASSFRQPNTEAFF. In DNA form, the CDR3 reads TGTGCCAGCAGCTTCAGACAGCCGAACACTGAAGCTTTCTTT.

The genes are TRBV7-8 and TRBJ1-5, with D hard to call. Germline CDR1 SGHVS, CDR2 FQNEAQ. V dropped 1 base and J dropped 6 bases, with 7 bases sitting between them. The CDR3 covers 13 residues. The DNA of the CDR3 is TGTGCCAGCAGCTTAGATAGCGGTCAGCCCCAGCATTTT. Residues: CASSLDSGQPQHF.

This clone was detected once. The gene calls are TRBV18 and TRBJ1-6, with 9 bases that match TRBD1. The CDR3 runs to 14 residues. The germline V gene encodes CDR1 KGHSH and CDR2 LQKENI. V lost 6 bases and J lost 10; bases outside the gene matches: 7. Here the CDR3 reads CASSEGTGTSPLHF. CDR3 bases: TGTGCCAGCTCCGAAGGGACAGGGACCTCACCCCTCCACTTT.

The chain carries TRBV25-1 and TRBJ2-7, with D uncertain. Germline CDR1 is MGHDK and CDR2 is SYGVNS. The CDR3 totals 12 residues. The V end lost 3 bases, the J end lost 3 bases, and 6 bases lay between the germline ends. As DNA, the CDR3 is TGTGCCAGCAGTGATTACAGCTACGAGCAGTACTTC. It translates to CASSDYSYEQYF.

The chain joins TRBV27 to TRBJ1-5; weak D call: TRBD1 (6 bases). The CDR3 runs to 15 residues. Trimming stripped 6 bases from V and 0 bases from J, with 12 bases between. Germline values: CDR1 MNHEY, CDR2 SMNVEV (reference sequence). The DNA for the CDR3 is TGTGCCAGCAGGGACAGACTATTTAGCAATCAGCCCCAGCATTTT. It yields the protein CASRDRLFSNQPQHF.

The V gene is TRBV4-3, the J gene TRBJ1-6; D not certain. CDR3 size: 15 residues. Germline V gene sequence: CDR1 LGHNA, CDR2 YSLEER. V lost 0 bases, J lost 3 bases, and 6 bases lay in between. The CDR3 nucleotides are TGCGCCAGCAGCCAAGATCAGAACTATAATTCACCCCTCCACTTT. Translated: CASSQDQNYNSPLHF.

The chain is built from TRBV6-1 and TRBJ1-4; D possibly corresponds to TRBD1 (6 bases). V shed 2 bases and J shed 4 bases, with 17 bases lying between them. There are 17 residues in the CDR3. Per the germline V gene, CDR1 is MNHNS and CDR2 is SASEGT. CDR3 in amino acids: CASSETGGLGGNEKLFF. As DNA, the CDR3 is TGTGCCAGCAGTGAAACGGGGGGGCTGGGGGGTAATGAAAAACTGTTTTTT.

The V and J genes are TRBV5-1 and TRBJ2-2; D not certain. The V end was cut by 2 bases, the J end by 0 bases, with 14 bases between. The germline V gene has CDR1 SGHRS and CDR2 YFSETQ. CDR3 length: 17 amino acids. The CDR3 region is CASSFGGVWPNTGELFF. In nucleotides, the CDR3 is TGCGCCAGCAGCTTTGGCGGTGTATGGCCGAACACCGGGGAGCTGTTTTTT.

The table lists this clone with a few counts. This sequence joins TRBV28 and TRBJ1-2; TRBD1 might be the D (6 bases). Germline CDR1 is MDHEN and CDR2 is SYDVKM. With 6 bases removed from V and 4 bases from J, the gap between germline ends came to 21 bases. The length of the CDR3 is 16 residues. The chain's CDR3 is CASSPGGLGRGYGYTF. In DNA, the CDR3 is TGTGCCAGCAGCCCCGGGGGGCTGGGCAGGGGCTATGGCTACACCTTC.

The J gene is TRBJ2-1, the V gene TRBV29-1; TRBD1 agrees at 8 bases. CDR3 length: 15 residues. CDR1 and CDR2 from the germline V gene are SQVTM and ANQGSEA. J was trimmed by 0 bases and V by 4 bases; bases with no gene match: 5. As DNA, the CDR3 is TGCAGCGTTGCCGGACAGGGAGGCTCCTACAATGAGCAGTTCTTC. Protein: CSVAGQGGSYNEQFF.

The CDR3 reads CASSSLDRVRSPLHF. In DNA, the CDR3 is TGCGCCAGCAGCTCTCTGGACAGGGTCCGTTCACCCCTCCACTTT. V is TRBV5-1 and J is TRBJ1-6; the match to TRBD1 covers 8 bases. The germline V gene has CDR1 SGHRS and CDR2 YFSETQ. The CDR3 loop spans 15 amino acids. With 3 bases clipped from V and 9 bases from J, the junction kept 8 bases outside the gene matches.

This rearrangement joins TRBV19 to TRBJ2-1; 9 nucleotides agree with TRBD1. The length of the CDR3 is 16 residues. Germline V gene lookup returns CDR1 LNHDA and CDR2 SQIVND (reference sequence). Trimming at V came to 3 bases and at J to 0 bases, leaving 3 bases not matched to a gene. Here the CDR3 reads CASSMGTGISYNEQFF. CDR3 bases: TGTGCCAGTAGTATGGGGACAGGGATCTCCTACAATGAGCAGTTCTTC.

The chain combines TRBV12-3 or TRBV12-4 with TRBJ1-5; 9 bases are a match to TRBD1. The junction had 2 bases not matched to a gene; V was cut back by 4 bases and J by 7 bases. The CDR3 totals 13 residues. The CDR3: CASSWTGEQPQHF. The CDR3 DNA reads TGTGCCAGCAGTTGGACAGGGGAGCAGCCCCAGCATTTT.

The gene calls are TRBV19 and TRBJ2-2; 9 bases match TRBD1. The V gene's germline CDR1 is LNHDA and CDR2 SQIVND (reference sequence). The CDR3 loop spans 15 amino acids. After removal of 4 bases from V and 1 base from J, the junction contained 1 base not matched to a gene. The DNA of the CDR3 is TGTGCCAGTAGTACGACAGGGGGGAACACCGGGGAGCTGTTTTTT. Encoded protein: CASSTTGGNTGELFF.

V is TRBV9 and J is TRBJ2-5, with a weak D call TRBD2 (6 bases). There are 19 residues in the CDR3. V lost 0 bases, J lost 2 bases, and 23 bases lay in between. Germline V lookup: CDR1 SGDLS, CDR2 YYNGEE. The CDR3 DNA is TGTGCCAGCAGCGTAGCGGCCGGAACCCTTGCGGGGTTACAAGAGACCCAGTACTTC. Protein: CASSVAAGTLAGLQETQYF.

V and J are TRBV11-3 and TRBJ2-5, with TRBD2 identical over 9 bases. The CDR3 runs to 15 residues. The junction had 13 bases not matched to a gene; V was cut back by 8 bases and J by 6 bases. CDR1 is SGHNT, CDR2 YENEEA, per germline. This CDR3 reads CASHTGSGGLKTQYF. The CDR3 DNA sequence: TGTGCCAGCCACACTGGAAGCGGGGGGTTAAAGACCCAGTACTTC.

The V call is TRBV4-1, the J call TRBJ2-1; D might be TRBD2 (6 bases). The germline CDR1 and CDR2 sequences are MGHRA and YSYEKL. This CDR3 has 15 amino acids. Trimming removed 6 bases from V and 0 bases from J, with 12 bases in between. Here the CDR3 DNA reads TGCGCCAGCAGTCAGCCGGGGGTCTCCTACAATGAGCAGTTCTTC. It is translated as CASSQPGVSYNEQFF.

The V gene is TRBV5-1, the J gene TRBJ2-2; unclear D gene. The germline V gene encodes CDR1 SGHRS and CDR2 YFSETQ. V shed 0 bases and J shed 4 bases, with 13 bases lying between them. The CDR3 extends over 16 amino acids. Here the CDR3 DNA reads TGCGCCAGCAGCTTGGCGGTAGTGGGCAGCACCGGGGAGCTGTTTTTT. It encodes CASSLAVVGSTGELFF.

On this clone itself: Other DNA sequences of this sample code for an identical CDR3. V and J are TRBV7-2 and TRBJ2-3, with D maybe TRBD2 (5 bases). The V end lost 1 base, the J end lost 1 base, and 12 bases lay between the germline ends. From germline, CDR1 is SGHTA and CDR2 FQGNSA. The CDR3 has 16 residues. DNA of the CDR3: TGTGCCAGCAGCTTAGGGTTCGGAGCGGGCACAGATACGCAGTATTTT. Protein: CASSLGFGAGTDTQYF.

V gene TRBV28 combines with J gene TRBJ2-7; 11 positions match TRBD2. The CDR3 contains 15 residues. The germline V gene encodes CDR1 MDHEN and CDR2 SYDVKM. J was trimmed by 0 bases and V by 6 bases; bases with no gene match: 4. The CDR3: CASRHTSGGSYEQYF. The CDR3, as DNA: TGTGCCAGCAGACACACTAGCGGGGGCTCCTACGAGCAGTACTTC.